A selection of T cell receptor beta chains follows, all from one sample in a study of tumor and adjacent non-tumor tissue in lung cancer. TCRdb re-derived calls from the multiplex PCR reads in MiXCR, one entry per CDR3 protein. The repertoire consists of some 99,000 distinct CDR3 sequences, with about 75% occurring once and the leading ten covering 37%. Sequencing was performed on lung tumor tissue. The source of these receptors is a woman aged 55-70 years with non-small cell lung cancer. Both conserved end residues are part of each CDR3. Each record gives: CDR3 DNA, CDR3 protein, V gene, D gene, J gene, clone size. D genes are given only for firm matches. Size is stated for part of the rows, as once, few or many counts, or as a class when the clone is expanded.

CDR3nt: TGTGCCACCAGTGAACCCAACAAATTAGCCAAAAACATTCAGTACTTC; CDR3aa: CATSEPNKLAKNIQYF; v_gene: TRBV6-1; d_gene: .; j_gene: TRBJ2-4; abundance: once
CDR3nt: TGCGGTGCTAGAGTGAGGACAGGGGTGGACACTGAAACTTTCTTT; CDR3aa: CGARVRTGVDTETFF; v_gene: TRBV20-1; d_gene: TRBD1; j_gene: TRBJ1-1; abundance: .
CDR3nt: TGTGCCAGCATCTTGGGGCTACAGGGGGCACTTGGCTACATCTTC; CDR3aa: CASILGLQGALGYIF; v_gene: TRBV5-5; d_gene: TRBD1; j_gene: TRBJ1-2; abundance: .
CDR3nt: TGTGCCAGCAGCTTCTCGGGCCAGTCACAAGAGACCGAGTACTTC; CDR3aa: CASSFSGQSQETEYF; v_gene: TRBV5-6; d_gene: .; j_gene: TRBJ2-5; abundance: .
CDR3nt: TGTGCCAGCAATGAACTGAGGGGGAACACTGAAGCTTTCTTT; CDR3aa: CASNELRGNTEAFF; v_gene: TRBV6-1; d_gene: .; j_gene: TRBJ1-1; abundance: few
CDR3nt: TGTGCCAGCAGTTCGGGAAAGGGAATCGGGTTCTTC; CDR3aa: CASSSGKGIGFF; v_gene: TRBV28; d_gene: .; j_gene: TRBJ2-1; abundance: .
CDR3nt: TGCAGTGCGTACAGGGGGCAGGAGGCACAGTACTTC; CDR3aa: CSAYRGQEAQYF; v_gene: TRBV20-1; d_gene: TRBD1; j_gene: TRBJ2-5; abundance: .
CDR3nt: TGTGCCAGCAGCTTATCTCCGGGACAGGGGAGGCACGAGCAGTACTTC; CDR3aa: CASSLSPGQGRHEQYF; v_gene: TRBV11-3; d_gene: TRBD1; j_gene: TRBJ2-7; abundance: many
CDR3nt: TGTGCCTCCTCCCCAACTAGGAGCACCGGGGAGCTGTTTTTT; CDR3aa: CASSPTRSTGELFF; v_gene: TRBV30; d_gene: .; j_gene: TRBJ2-2; abundance: once
CDR3nt: TGTGCCAGTACAAAGCCCCCTAACTATGGCTACACCTTC; CDR3aa: CASTKPPNYGYTF; v_gene: TRBV28; d_gene: .; j_gene: TRBJ1-2; abundance: few
CDR3nt: TGTGCCAACAGGCTACTGGGGACTGAAGCTTTCTTT; CDR3aa: CANRLLGTEAFF; v_gene: TRBV5-6; d_gene: .; j_gene: TRBJ1-1; abundance: .
CDR3nt: TGTGCCAGTAGCTTAGGCGGGGAAATGTCCTACGAGCAGTACTTC; CDR3aa: CASSLGGEMSYEQYF; v_gene: TRBV11-2; d_gene: .; j_gene: TRBJ2-7; abundance: few
CDR3nt: TGTGCCAACAGTGAGTTAATTTCACGTGAAAAACTGTTTTTT; CDR3aa: CANSELISREKLFF; v_gene: TRBV6-1; d_gene: .; j_gene: TRBJ1-4; abundance: .
CDR3nt: TGTGCCATCATTCGGGACAGGACTACTAAAGAGACCCAGTACTTC; CDR3aa: CAIIRDRTTKETQYF; v_gene: TRBV28; d_gene: TRBD1; j_gene: TRBJ2-5; abundance: .
CDR3nt: TGTGCCAGCAGCCAGGGAGAATATACACAGTATTTT; CDR3aa: CASSQGEYTQYF; v_gene: TRBV7-2; d_gene: .; j_gene: TRBJ2-3; abundance: .
CDR3nt: TGTGCCTGGAGTGGGCGGACAGAATTTAATGAAAAACTGTTTTTT; CDR3aa: CAWSGRTEFNEKLFF; v_gene: TRBV30; d_gene: .; j_gene: TRBJ1-4; abundance: many
CDR3nt: TGTGCCAGCAGCTTATCTGGTTGCGAGCAGTACTTC; CDR3aa: CASSLSGCEQYF; v_gene: TRBV11-2; d_gene: .; j_gene: TRBJ2-7; abundance: .
CDR3nt: TGTGCCAGCAGACAACTCCGGGTGCATGGGTATGGCTACACTTTC; CDR3aa: CASRQLRVHGYGYTF; v_gene: TRBV6-5; d_gene: .; j_gene: TRBJ1-2; abundance: .
CDR3nt: TGCAACATTGGTTGGGAAGAGACCCAGTACTTC; CDR3aa: CNIGWEETQYF; v_gene: TRBV29-1; d_gene: .; j_gene: TRBJ2-5; abundance: .
CDR3nt: TGCGCCAGCAGCTTAGAGTTGACTAGCGAGAGCCACAGTGAGCGGTTCTTC; CDR3aa: CASSLELTSESHSERFF; v_gene: TRBV11-3; d_gene: TRBD2; j_gene: TRBJ2-1; abundance: .
CDR3nt: TGCGCCAGTAGCCAAGACAGGGCTCGGACTTCTAATGGGCGGTTCTTC; CDR3aa: CASSQDRARTSNGRFF; v_gene: TRBV4-3; d_gene: TRBD1; j_gene: TRBJ2-1; abundance: .
CDR3nt: TGTGCCATCAGTGAACCCGACAAATTAGCCAAAAACACTCAGTACTTC; CDR3aa: CAISEPDKLAKNTQYF; v_gene: TRBV6-1; d_gene: .; j_gene: TRBJ2-4; abundance: .
CDR3nt: TGTGCCAGCAACTTACGGTCAGAGGTCTCCTACGAGCAGTACTTC; CDR3aa: CASNLRSEVSYEQYF; v_gene: TRBV11-3; d_gene: .; j_gene: TRBJ2-7; abundance: .
CDR3nt: TGCGCCAGCAGCCCCCATAGCGGGAGGGGGGCCAATGAGCAGTTCTTC; CDR3aa: CASSPHSGRGANEQFF; v_gene: TRBV5-1; d_gene: TRBD2; j_gene: TRBJ2-1; abundance: .
CDR3nt: TGCAGTGCTACGCCGGGAACCAACACTGAAGCTTTCTTT; CDR3aa: CSATPGTNTEAFF; v_gene: TRBV20-1; d_gene: .; j_gene: TRBJ1-1; abundance: .
CDR3nt: TGTGCCAGTAGTGCCACCGGGACGGCCACAGGTATGCAGTATTTT; CDR3aa: CASSATGTATGMQYF; v_gene: TRBV11-2; d_gene: .; j_gene: TRBJ2-3; abundance: .
CDR3nt: TGTAGTATTCAGCCCGATGACGGTAAGCCCCAGCATTTT; CDR3aa: CSIQPDDGKPQHF; v_gene: TRBV20-1; d_gene: .; j_gene: TRBJ1-5; abundance: once
CDR3nt: TGCAGTGTTAGTCTGCAGTCGGCGACCTACGAGCAGTACTTC; CDR3aa: CSVSLQSATYEQYF; v_gene: TRBV20-1; d_gene: .; j_gene: TRBJ2-7; abundance: few
CDR3nt: TGTGCCAGCAGCCAAAGGATAGCGGGCGAGCAGTTCTTC; CDR3aa: CASSQRIAGEQFF; v_gene: TRBV7-9; d_gene: TRBD2; j_gene: TRBJ2-1; abundance: .
CDR3nt: TGTGCCAGCAGTTTATTGGCGGACCCCGGGGGGGAAAATATTCAGTACTTC; CDR3aa: CASSLLADPGGENIQYF; v_gene: TRBV28; d_gene: TRBD2; j_gene: TRBJ2-4; abundance: .
CDR3nt: TGCAATGCTAGAGATCAGCTAGCGGGGGCTTCCACGGAAACGCAGTATTTT; CDR3aa: CNARDQLAGASTETQYF; v_gene: TRBV20-1; d_gene: TRBD2; j_gene: TRBJ2-3; abundance: .
CDR3nt: TGCAGTGCTAACTATGGTGGGGCCGATATAACAGATACGCATTATTTT; CDR3aa: CSANYGGADITDTHYF; v_gene: TRBV20-1; d_gene: .; j_gene: TRBJ2-3; abundance: .